This T cell receptor beta chain was found in a study of patients and donors after allogeneic stem cell transplantation. After removal of 4 bases from V and 0 bases from J, the junction contained 4 bases not matched to a gene. CDR1 SGHVS and CDR2 FQNEAQ come from the germline V gene. The CDR3 is 15 amino acids. MiXCR was run by TCRdb on the RT-PCR reads, yielding one entry per CDR3 protein. The sample has around 23,000 distinct CDR3 sequences, around 28% seen once. This clonotype has more than one count but fewer than ten. Source material: blood, either unsorted or a sorted T cell fraction (not recorded which). The sequence came from a human donor who was either an allogeneic HSCT recipient or a stem cell or donor lymphocyte infusion donor (not recorded which). It is not recorded whose cells these are; they may come from a transplant donor. The rearrangement uses TRBV7-8 and TRBJ2-3; 7 nucleotides align to TRBD2. CDR3 bases: TGTGCCAGCAGCTATTGGGGAGGGAGCACAGATACGCAGTATTTT. It translates to CASSYWGGSTDTQYF.